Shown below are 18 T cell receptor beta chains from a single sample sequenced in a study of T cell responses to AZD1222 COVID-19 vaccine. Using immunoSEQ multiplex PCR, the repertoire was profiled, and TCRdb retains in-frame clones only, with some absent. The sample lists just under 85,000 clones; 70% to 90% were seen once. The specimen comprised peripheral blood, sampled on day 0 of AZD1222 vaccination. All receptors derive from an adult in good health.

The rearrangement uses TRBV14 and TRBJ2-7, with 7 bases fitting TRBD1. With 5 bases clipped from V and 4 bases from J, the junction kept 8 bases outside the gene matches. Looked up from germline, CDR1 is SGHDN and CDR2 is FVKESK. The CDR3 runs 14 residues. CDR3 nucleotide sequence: TGTGCCAGCAGCGCTAACAGGGGACCTTACGAGCAGTACTTC. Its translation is CASSANRGPYEQYF.

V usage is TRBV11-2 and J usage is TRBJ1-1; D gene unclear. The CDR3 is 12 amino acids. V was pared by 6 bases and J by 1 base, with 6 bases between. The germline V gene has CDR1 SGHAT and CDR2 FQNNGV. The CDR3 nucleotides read TGTGCCAGCAGACAGCAGAACACTGAAGCTTTCTTT. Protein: CASRQQNTEAFF. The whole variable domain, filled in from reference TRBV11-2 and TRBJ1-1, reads EAGVAQSPRYKIIEKRQSVAFWCNPISGHATLYWYQQILGQGPKLLIQFQNNGVVDDSQLPKDRFSAERLKGVDSTLKIQPAKLEDSAVYLCASRQQNTEAFFGQGTRLTVV.

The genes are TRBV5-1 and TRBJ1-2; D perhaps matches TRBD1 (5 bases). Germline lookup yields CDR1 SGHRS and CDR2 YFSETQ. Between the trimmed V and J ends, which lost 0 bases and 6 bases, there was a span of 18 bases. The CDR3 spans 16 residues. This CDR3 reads CASSLGFGSRGDGYTF. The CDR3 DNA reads TGCGCCAGCAGCTTGGGTTTCGGGTCTAGAGGGGATGGCTACACCTTC.

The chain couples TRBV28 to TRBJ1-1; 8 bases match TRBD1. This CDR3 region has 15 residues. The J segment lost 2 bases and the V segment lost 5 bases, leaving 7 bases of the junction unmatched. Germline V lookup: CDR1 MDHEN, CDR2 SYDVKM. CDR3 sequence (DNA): TGTGCCAGCAGTCCCCAGGGGGCAGGTAACACTGAAGCTTTCTTT. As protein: CASSPQGAGNTEAFF.

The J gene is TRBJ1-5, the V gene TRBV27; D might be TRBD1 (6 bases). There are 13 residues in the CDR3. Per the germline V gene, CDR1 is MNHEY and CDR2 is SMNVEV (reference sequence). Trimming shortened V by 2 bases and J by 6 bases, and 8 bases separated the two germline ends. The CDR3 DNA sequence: TGTGCCAGCAGTTTAGAGGGGGGTCAGCCCCAGCATTTT. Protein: CASSLEGGQPQHF.

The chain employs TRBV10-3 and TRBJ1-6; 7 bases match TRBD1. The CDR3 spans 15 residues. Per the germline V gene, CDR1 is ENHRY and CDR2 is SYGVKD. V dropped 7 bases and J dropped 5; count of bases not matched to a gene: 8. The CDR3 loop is CAIKETGNNNSPLHF. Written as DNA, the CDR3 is TGTGCCATCAAAGAGACAGGGAACAATAATTCACCCCTCCACTTT.

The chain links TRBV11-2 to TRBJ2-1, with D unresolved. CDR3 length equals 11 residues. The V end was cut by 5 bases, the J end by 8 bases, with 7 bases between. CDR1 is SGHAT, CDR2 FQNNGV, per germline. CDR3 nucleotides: TGTGCCAGCAGCCCCCTTGATGAGCAGTTCTTC. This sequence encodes CASSPLDEQFF.

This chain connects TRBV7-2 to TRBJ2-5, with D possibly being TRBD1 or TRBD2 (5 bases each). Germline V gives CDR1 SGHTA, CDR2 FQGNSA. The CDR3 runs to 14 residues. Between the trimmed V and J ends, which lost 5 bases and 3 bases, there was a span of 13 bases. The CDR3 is CASSPQWGKETQYF. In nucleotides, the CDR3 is TGTGCCAGCAGCCCCCAGTGGGGGAAAGAGACCCAGTACTTC.

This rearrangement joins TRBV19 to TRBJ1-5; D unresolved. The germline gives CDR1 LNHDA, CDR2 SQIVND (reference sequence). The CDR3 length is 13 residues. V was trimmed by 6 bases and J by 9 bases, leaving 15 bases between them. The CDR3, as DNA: TGTGCCAGTAGGGTCGGTGTGGTGGCGCCCCAGCATTTT. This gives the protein CASRVGVVAPQHF.

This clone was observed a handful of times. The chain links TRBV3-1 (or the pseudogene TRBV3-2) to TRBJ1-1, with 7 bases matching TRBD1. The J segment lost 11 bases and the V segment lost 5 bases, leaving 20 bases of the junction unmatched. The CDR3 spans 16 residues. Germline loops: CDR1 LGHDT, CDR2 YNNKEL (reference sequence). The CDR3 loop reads CASSKREQGQALSAFF. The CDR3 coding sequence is TGTGCCAGCAGCAAGAGGGAACAGGGGCAGGCCCTGAGCGCTTTCTTT.

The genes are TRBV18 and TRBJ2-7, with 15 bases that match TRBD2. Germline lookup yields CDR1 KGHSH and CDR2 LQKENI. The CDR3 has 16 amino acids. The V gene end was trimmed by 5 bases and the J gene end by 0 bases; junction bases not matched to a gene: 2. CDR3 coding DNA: TGTGCCAGCTCAGGGACTAGCGGGGGGCCCTCCTACGAGCAGTACTTC. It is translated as CASSGTSGGPSYEQYF.

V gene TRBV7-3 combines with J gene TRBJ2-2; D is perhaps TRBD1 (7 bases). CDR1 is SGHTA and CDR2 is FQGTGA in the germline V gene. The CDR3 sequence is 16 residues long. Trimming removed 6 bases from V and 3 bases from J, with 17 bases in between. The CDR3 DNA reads TGTGCCAGCAGAAAGGGGGCGGGGAGCCACACCGGGGAGCTGTTTTTT. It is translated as CASRKGAGSHTGELFF. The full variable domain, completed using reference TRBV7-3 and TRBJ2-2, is GAGVSQTPSNKVTEKGKYVELRCDPISGHTALYWYRQSLGQGPEFLIYFQGTGAADDSGLPNDRFFAVRPEGSVSTLKIQRTERGDSAVYLCASRKGAGSHTGELFFGEGSRLTVL.

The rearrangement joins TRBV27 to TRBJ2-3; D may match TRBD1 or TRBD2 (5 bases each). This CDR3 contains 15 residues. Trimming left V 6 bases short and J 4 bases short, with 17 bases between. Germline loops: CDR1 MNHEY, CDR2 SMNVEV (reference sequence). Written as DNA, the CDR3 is TGTGCCAGCAGCCAACTAGGGGTGGGTTCAGATACGCAGTATTTT. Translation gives CASSQLGVGSDTQYF.

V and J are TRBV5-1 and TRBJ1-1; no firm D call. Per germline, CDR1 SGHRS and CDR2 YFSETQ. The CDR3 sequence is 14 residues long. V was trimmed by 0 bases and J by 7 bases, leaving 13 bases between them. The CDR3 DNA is TGCGCCAGCAGCTTGGGGGAGGGTTGGGGTGAAGCTTTCTTT. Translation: CASSLGEGWGEAFF.

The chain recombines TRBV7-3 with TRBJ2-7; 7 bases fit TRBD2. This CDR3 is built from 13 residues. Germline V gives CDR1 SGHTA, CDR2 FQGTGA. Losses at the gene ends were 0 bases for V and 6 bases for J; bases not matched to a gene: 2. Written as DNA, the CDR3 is TGTGCCAGCAGCTTAACGGGGGGGATCGAGCAGTACTTC. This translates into CASSLTGGIEQYF.

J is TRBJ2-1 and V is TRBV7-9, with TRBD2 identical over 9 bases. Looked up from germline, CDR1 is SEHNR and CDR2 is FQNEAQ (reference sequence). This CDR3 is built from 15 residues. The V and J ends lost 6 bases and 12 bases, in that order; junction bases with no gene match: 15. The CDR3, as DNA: TGTGCCAGCAGTCCTGGGGTAGCGGGAGTCTATGGGCAGTTCTTC. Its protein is CASSPGVAGVYGQFF.

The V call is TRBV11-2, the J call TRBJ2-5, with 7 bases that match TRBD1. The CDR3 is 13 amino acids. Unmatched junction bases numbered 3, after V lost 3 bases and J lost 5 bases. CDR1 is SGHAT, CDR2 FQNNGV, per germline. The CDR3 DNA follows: TGTGCCAGCAGCTTTACAGGGGCCGAGACCCAGTACTTC. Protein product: CASSFTGAETQYF.

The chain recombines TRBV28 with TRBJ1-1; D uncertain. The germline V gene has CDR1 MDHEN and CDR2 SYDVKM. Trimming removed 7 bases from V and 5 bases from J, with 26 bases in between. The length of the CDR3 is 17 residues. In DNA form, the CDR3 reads TGTGCCAGCACCTCAATGAACCTTGGACCGATTGGGACTGAAGCTTTCTTT. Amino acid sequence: CASTSMNLGPIGTEAFF.